Shown below are 16 T cell receptor beta chains from a single sample sequenced in a study of T cells in Graves' hyperthyroidism and ophthalmopathy. RNA transcripts gave rise to amplified TCR beta CDR3 regions. The HTBI set primed first-round TCR CDR3 RT-PCR. Each CDR3 protein is one row after TCRdb ran MiXCR on the multiplex PCR reads. Found here are approximately 700,000 distinct CDR3 sequences, over 40% of them singletons; the top ten hold under 8.5%. The specimen was peripheral blood or thyroid tissue (not recorded which). The receptors originated from an adult man with Graves' disease, either hyperthyroidism or ophthalmopathy (not recorded which).

The chain carries TRBV25-1 and TRBJ1-1; perhaps TRBD1 as D (5 bases). V dropped 10 bases and J dropped 3 bases, with 15 bases sitting between them. The CDR3 loop spans 13 amino acids. The germline V gene encodes CDR1 MGHDK and CDR2 SYGVNS. CDR3 coding DNA: TGTGCCACCCGGCCGGGGCCGGACACTGAAGCTTTCTTT. Its protein product is CATRPGPDTEAFF. Based on the CDR3 plus reference TRBV25-1 and TRBJ1-1, the full variable domain is EADIYQTPRYLVIGTGKKITLECSQTMGHDKMYWYQQDPGMELHLIHYSYGVNSTEKGDLSSESTVSRIRTEHFPLTLESARPSHTSQYLCATRPGPDTEAFFGQGTRLTVV.

This clonotype has a single count. The J gene is TRBJ2-7, the V gene TRBV5-1, with D possibly matching TRBD2 (6 bases). V dropped 4 bases and J dropped 3 bases, with 20 bases sitting between them. Germline CDR1 and CDR2: SGHRS and YFSETQ. The CDR3 totals 16 residues. The DNA for the CDR3 is TGCGCCAGCAGCGGGGGGACGGCCGTACCTATCTACGAGCAGTACTTC. The encoded protein is CASSGGTAVPIYEQYF.

The chain uses TRBV24-1 and TRBJ2-3, with 7 bases fitting TRBD2. The CDR3 contains 18 residues. Germline lookup yields CDR1 KGHDR and CDR2 SFDVKD. Trimming cost V 2 bases and J 4 bases; bases outside gene matches: 14. The CDR3 region has the DNA TGTGCCACCAGTGATTCCCCCCTTGGTGGGGAGGGGCCAGATACGCAGTATTTT. Protein: CATSDSPLGGEGPDTQYF.

The count of this clonotype is one. The chain links TRBV7-2 to TRBJ2-7; D ambiguous. V was shortened by 6 bases and J by 3 bases, with 15 bases between the two germline ends. This CDR3 region has 14 residues. Germline loops: CDR1 SGHTA, CDR2 FQGNSA. The CDR3, as DNA: TGTGCCAGCAGTGAGTTTGGGGAAGGCTACGAGCAGTACTTC. As protein: CASSEFGEGYEQYF.

The chain employs TRBV6-1 and TRBJ2-5; no reliable D call. Germline V gene sequence: CDR1 MNHNS, CDR2 SASEGT. V was pared by 4 bases and J by 4 bases, with 7 bases between. The CDR3 covers 12 residues. CDR3 in DNA: TGTGCCAGCAGTGCAAACCGAGAGACCCAGTACTTC. Its protein is CASSANRETQYF.

In its sample, this clonotype was seen many times. The genes are TRBV7-9 and TRBJ1-2; D is perhaps TRBD1 (5 bases). In germline, CDR1 is SEHNR, CDR2 FQNEAQ (reference sequence). There are 13 residues in the CDR3. V was cut by 3 bases and J by 7 bases, with 12 bases left in between. CDR3 sequence reads: CASSFPGAGGYTF. The CDR3 DNA sequence: TGTGCCAGCAGCTTCCCCGGGGCGGGTGGCTACACCTTC. The whole variable domain, remainder taken from reference TRBV7-9 and TRBJ1-2, is DTGVSQNPRHKITKRGQNVTFRCDPISEHNRLYWYRQTLGQGPEFLTYFQNEAQLEKSRLLSDRFSAERPKGSFSTLEIQRTEQGDSAMYLCASSFPGAGGYTFGSGTRLTVV.

This clonotype was detected a few times. The V call is TRBV19, the J call TRBJ1-2; D gene unclear. This CDR3 is 13 amino acids long. The V gene's germline CDR1 is LNHDA and CDR2 SQIVND (reference sequence). V lost 2 bases and J 2 bases, leaving 6 bases between the germline ends. The CDR3 bases are TGTGCCAGTAGTATAAACAGCAACTATGGCTACACCTTC. Translating it yields CASSINSNYGYTF.

The chain uses TRBV20-1 and TRBJ1-2, with 10 bases lining up with TRBD1. The CDR3 runs 15 residues. Germline V gives CDR1 DFQATT, CDR2 SNEGSKA (reference sequence). V shed 6 bases and J 0 bases; nucleotides not matched to a gene: 7. CDR3 loop: CSARQGARANYGYTF. CDR3 DNA sequence: TGCAGTGCCAGACAGGGGGCAAGGGCTAACTATGGCTACACCTTC.

V is TRBV7-2 and J is TRBJ2-7; D remains ambiguous. The germline CDR1 and CDR2 sequences are SGHTA and FQGNSA. The ends were cut back, 5 bases at V and 2 bases at J, with 19 bases in the middle. The length of the CDR3 is 16 residues. The CDR3 protein is CASSIYHSAITYEQYF. The CDR3 nucleotides read TGTGCCAGCAGCATATATCACTCAGCCATAACCTACGAGCAGTACTTC. The whole variable domain, filled in from reference TRBV7-2 and TRBJ2-7, reads GAGVSQSPSNKVTEKGKDVELRCDPISGHTALYWYRQSLGQGLEFLIYFQGNSAPDKSGLPSDRFSAERTGGSVSTLTIQRTQQEDSAVYLCASSIYHSAITYEQYFGPGTRLTVT.

About this clonotype: A junction end diverges from the germline sequence, so it may reflect a read error. This chain connects TRBV12-3 or TRBV12-4 to TRBJ2-2; 14 bases match TRBD2. There are 20 residues in the CDR3. The CDR3 sequence is CTSSQLTETSGRANTGELFF. The CDR3 nucleotides read TGTACCAGCAGCCAGCTTACCGAGACTAGCGGGAGGGCGAACACCGGGGAGCTGTTTTTT.

Turning to this clonotype: At one end the junction does not follow the germline gene, possibly because of a read error. The chain combines TRBV11-1 with TRBJ1-6, with 8 bases aligning to TRBD1. From germline, CDR1 is SGHAT and CDR2 FQDESV (reference sequence). This CDR3 comprises 16 residues. CDR3 coding DNA: TGTGCCAGCAGGCGGACAGGGCCCTCCTGTAATTCACCCCTCCACTTT. Translated, it gives CASRRTGPSCNSPLHF.

This sequence joins TRBV7-9 and TRBJ1-3; D unclear. CDR3 length: 13 residues. Per the germline V gene, CDR1 is SEHNR and CDR2 is FQNEAQ (reference sequence). Trimming pared 5 bases from V and 4 bases from J, leaving 9 bases between. CDR3 coding DNA: TGTGCCAGCAGCCAGTCGACCGGAAACACCATATATTTT. It yields the protein CASSQSTGNTIYF.

This clonotype came up many times. The rearrangement links TRBV7-3 to TRBJ1-1; unclear D gene. Per germline, CDR1 SGHTA and CDR2 FQGTGA. This CDR3 spans 16 amino acids. The V end lost 2 bases, the J end lost 4 bases, and 17 bases lay between the germline ends. CDR3: CASSLGVGPEATEAFF. For the CDR3, the DNA is TGTGCCAGCAGCTTAGGGGTGGGTCCCGAGGCCACTGAAGCTTTCTTT.

The chain couples TRBV7-8 to TRBJ1-6; perhaps TRBD1 as D (6 bases). The CDR3 is made up of 15 amino acids. The germline V gene encodes CDR1 SGHVS and CDR2 FQNEAQ. Trimming left V 5 bases short and J 8 bases short, with 16 bases between. The CDR3 loop reads CASSDGGAEDSPLHF. For the CDR3, the DNA is TGTGCCAGCAGCGACGGGGGGGCTGAGGATTCACCCCTCCACTTT.

A remark on this clonotype: One junction end does not reproduce the germline sequence, and a read error may be involved. J is TRBJ2-5 and V is TRBV7-2; 10 positions match TRBD2. This CDR3 is built from 17 residues. CDR1 is SGHTA, CDR2 FQGNSA, per germline. The chain's CDR3 is CASNLGSVAGGQETQYF. Written as DNA, the CDR3 is TGTGCCAGCAACTTAGGTTCGGTAGCGGGGGGCCAAGAGACCCAGTACTTC.

This clonotype was seen ten or more times. This chain links TRBV12-3 or TRBV12-4 with TRBJ1-1, with a weak D call TRBD1 (5 bases). Trimming shortened V by 5 bases and J by 2 bases, and 18 bases separated the two germline ends. The CDR3 is 16 residues long. The DNA of the CDR3 is TGTGCCAGCAGTATAAGTACGGACACCTCAAACACTGAAGCTTTCTTT. This translates into CASSISTDTSNTEAFF.